The present entry profiles one TCR beta chain with its context. Its antigen is undetermined. None of the donors, who were healthy HIV-negative adults, had recently had acute infections or vaccinations. This entry belongs to a study of shared clonotypes between healthy human individuals. Findings and caveats of the study: An anticipated effect of sequencing depth on clonotype sharing among donors was recognized.

Germline CDR1 and CDR2: MNHNY and SVGAGI (reference sequence). Trimming shortened V by 5 bases and J by 5 bases, and 12 bases separated the two germline ends. CDR3 length: 13 residues. Template amounts of approximately 300 ng DNA, tens of thousands of T cell genomes, were employed in unsorted PBMC replicate PCRs. Method: immunoSEQ multiplex PCR; TCRdb's copy keeps in-frame clones and lacks some. The sample lists fewer than 650,000 clones, about 82% occurring once. This TCR was sampled from a woman in her thirties or forties in good health. Some clones in this sample may be carry-over from other donors' samples. Sequenced material: PBMCs. The chain recombines TRBV6-6 with TRBJ2-5; possibly TRBD1 for D (6 bases). The DNA of the CDR3 is TGTGCCAGCAGTCAATACAGGGTGGAGACCCAGTACTTC. Translated, it gives CASSQYRVETQYF.